This T cell receptor beta chain was profiled in a study of blood T cells in healthy people across ages. The CDR3 runs to 13 residues. Germline V gene data show CDR1 as MDHEN and CDR2 as SYDVKM. Trimming removed 4 bases from V and 3 bases from J, with 10 bases in between. Russia was home to the donors, healthy Caucasian individuals aged roughly 6 to 100. Sample-barcoded 5' priming and a J-beta primer mix drove a second PCR of 7 to 11 cycles. TCRdb fed the 5' RACE reads into MiXCR, producing one record per CDR3 protein. The data contain 920,000 or so distinct CDR3 sequences, 35% to 55% of them singletons.

This TCR derives from a woman aged 55 to 70 in good health. The rearrangement joins TRBV28 to TRBJ2-7; D perhaps matches TRBD1 (5 bases). The sample consisted of blood. Here the CDR3 DNA reads TGTGCCAGCAGTTGGGGCGACCTCTACGAGCAGTACTTC. The encoded protein is CASSWGDLYEQYF. The variable domain in full, completed from reference TRBV28 and TRBJ2-7, reads DVKVTQSSRYLVKRTGEKVFLECVQDMDHENMFWYRQDPGLGLRLIYFSYDVKMKEKGDIPEGYSVSREKKERFSLILESASTNQTSMYLCASSWGDLYEQYFGPGTRLTVT.